The 9 T cell receptor beta chains reported below all come from one sample, sequenced in a study of cytomegalovirus exposure and HLA in healthy donors. PCR primers comprised 60 Vbeta and 13 Jbeta primers. Profiling relied on immunoSEQ multiplex PCR, and the TCRdb table lists in-frame clones only, not all of them. The sample holds about 160,000 clones; approximately 82% are singletons and the top ten take nearly 6.5%. The sample was PBMCs. These receptors came from a man aged 45 to 65 in good health and CMV-seropositive.

V usage is TRBV10-3 and J usage is TRBJ1-5, with no clear D. V dropped 10 bases and J dropped 4 bases, with 14 bases sitting between them. This CDR3 region has 13 residues. Germline CDR1 is ENHRY and CDR2 is SYGVKD. The CDR3 DNA is TGTGCCAGCAACCGGGTCCAAAATCAGCCCCAGCATTTT. Its translation is CASNRVQNQPQHF.

This clone was detected once. The rearrangement links TRBV20-1 to TRBJ2-7; the D gene is possibly TRBD2 (6 bases). Germline CDR1 and CDR2: DFQATT and SNEGSKA (reference sequence). The CDR3 has 11 amino acids. CDR3 DNA sequence: TGCAGCATGGACCGGGGGTACGAGCAGTACTTC. Its translation is CSMDRGYEQYF.

The CDR3 loop is CASNNPGTGEETQYF. CDR3 DNA sequence: TGCGCCAGTAATAACCCCGGGACTGGAGAAGAGACCCAGTACTTC. V is TRBV5-1 and J is TRBJ2-5; a possible D gene is TRBD2 (6 bases). The germline CDR1 and CDR2 sequences are SGHRS and YFSETQ. Between the trimmed V and J ends, which lost 8 bases and 3 bases, there was a span of 20 bases. The CDR3 sequence is 15 residues long.

The chain links TRBV5-1 to TRBJ1-2; the D is unclear. V lost 2 bases and J lost 0, with 5 bases in between. CDR3 length equals 13 residues. CDR1 SGHRS and CDR2 YFSETQ come from the germline V gene. The chain's CDR3 is CASSFSANYGYTF. The CDR3 bases are TGCGCCAGCAGCTTTTCCGCTAACTATGGCTACACCTTC.

The rearrangement uses TRBV7-9 and TRBJ2-5, with no clear D. In germline, CDR1 is SEHNR, CDR2 FQNEAQ (reference sequence). V shed 4 bases and J shed 0 bases, with 9 bases lying between them. The CDR3 length is 14 residues. The CDR3 DNA reads as TGTGCCAGCAGCTCATACACAAACCAAGAGACCCAGTACTTC. It yields the protein CASSSYTNQETQYF.

The chain links TRBV2 to TRBJ1-5; 8 bases fit TRBD1. CDR3 size: 15 residues. Germline CDR1 and CDR2: SNHLY and FYNNEI. The ends lost 4 bases at V and 0 bases at J; junction bases unmatched: 2. The chain's CDR3 is CASSGQGYSNQPQHF. The DNA of the CDR3 is TGTGCCAGCAGTGGACAGGGGTATAGCAATCAGCCCCAGCATTTT.

The genes are TRBV11-2 and TRBJ2-3; 7 bases map to TRBD2. The germline V gene encodes CDR1 SGHAT and CDR2 FQNNGV. The CDR3 covers 16 residues. Trimming at V came to 2 bases and at J to 2 bases, leaving 7 bases not matched to a gene. The CDR3 bases are TGTGCCAGCAGCTTAATGCGACTAGCAACCACAGATACGCAGTATTTT. It specifies CASSLMRLATTDTQYF.

The chain carries TRBV5-1 and TRBJ1-1; D gene uncertain. V dropped 0 bases and J dropped 5 bases, with 11 bases sitting between them. CDR3 length: 14 amino acids. Germline values: CDR1 SGHRS, CDR2 YFSETQ. The CDR3 sequence is CASSLVPPGTEAFF. CDR3 DNA: TGCGCCAGCAGCTTGGTGCCGCCGGGGACTGAAGCTTTCTTT.

This chain links TRBV5-1 with TRBJ2-2; 14 bases are a match to TRBD2. Trimming cost V 3 bases and J 4 bases; bases outside gene matches: 2. The CDR3 totals 16 residues. CDR1 and CDR2 (germline): SGHRS, YFSETQ. CDR3 loop: CASSWGTSGGTGELFF. DNA of the CDR3: TGCGCCAGCAGCTGGGGGACTAGCGGGGGCACCGGGGAGCTGTTTTTT.